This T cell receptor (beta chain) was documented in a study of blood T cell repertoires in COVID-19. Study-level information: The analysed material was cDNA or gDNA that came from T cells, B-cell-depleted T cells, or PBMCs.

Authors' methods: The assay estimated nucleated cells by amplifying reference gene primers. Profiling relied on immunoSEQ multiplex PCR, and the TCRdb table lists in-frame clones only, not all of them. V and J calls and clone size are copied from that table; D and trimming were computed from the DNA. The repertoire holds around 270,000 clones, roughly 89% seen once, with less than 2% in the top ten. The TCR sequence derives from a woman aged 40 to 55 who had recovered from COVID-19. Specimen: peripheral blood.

CDR3 residues: CASSFKVSGSQHF. The CDR3 coding sequence is TGTGCCAGCAGTTTCAAGGTTTCAGGGTCCCAGCATTTT. The rearrangement uses TRBV12-3 or TRBV12-4 and TRBJ1-5; possible D gene TRBD1, 5 bases. Trimming took 3 bases from V and 11 from J, leaving 14 bases between them. This CDR3 spans 13 amino acids.